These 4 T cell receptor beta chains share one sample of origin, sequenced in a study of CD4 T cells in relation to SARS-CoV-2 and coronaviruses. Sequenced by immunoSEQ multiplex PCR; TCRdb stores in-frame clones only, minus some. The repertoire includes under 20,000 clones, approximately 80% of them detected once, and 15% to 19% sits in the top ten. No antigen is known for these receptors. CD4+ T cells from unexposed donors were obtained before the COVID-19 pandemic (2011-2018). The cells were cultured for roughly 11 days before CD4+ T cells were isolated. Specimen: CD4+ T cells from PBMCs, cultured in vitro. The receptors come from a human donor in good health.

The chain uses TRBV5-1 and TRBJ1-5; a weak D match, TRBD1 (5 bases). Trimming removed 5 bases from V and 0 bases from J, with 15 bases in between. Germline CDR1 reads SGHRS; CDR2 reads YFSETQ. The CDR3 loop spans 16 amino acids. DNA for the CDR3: TGCGCCAGCAGGGGCGGGGGGAGATATAGCAATCAGCCCCAGCATTTT. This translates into CASRGGGRYSNQPQHF.

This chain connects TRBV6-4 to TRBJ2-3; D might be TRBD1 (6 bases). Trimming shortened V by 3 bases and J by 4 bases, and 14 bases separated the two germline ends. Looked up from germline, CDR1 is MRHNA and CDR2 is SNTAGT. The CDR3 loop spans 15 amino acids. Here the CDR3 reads CASSEGRGAADTQYF. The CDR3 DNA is TGTGCCAGCAGTGAGGGCAGGGGCGCCGCAGATACGCAGTATTTT.

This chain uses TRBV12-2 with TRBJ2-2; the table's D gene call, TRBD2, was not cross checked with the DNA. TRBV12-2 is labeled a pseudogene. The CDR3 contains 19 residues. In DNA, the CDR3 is TGTGCAAGTCGCTTAGATCCTACTAGCGGGAGTTGGTACACCGGGGAGCTGTTTTTT. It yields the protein CASRLDPTSGSWYTGELFF.

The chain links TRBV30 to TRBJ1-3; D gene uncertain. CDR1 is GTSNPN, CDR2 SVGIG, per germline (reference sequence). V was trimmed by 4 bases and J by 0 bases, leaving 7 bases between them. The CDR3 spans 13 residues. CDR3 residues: CAWTTNSGNTIYF. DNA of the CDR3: TGTGCCTGGACAACGAACTCTGGAAACACCATATATTTT.